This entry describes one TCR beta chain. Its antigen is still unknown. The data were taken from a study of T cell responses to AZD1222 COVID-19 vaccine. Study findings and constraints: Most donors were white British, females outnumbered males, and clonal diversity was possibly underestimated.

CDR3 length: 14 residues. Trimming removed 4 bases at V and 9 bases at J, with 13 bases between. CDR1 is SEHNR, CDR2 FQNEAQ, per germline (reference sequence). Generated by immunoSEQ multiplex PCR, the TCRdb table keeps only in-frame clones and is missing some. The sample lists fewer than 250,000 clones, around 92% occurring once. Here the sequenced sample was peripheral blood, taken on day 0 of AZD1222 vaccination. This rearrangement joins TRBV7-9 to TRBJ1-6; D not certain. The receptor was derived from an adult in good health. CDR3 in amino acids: CASSSTEGRSPLHF. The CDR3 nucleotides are TGTGCCAGCAGCTCAACAGAGGGCCGTTCACCCCTCCACTTT.